Presented here are 30 T cell receptor beta chains from one specimen sequenced in a study of T-cell memory formation after mild COVID-19. TCRdb independently ran MiXCR on the 5' RACE reads; one entry per CDR3 protein. This table has 200,000 to 250,000 distinct CDR3 sequences, over 9.5% appearing once. Sample: PBMCs or a T cell subset sorted from them (not recorded which). These receptors came from a young man who had mild COVID-19 (a few samples of this study predate the infection). Cell type and time point are not known.

This clonotype was seen only a few times. The chain is built from TRBV7-2 and TRBJ1-2, with D possibly matching TRBD1 (5 bases). Germline CDR1 is SGHTA and CDR2 is FQGNSA. The CDR3 has 14 amino acids. V was cut by 3 bases and J by 5 bases, with 13 bases left in between. The CDR3 region has the DNA TGTGCCAGCAGCTTTCGGGGACGCCAATATGGCTACACCTTC. It encodes CASSFRGRQYGYTF.

The genes are TRBV12-3 or TRBV12-4 and TRBJ2-3; 11 nucleotides agree with TRBD2. Trimming removed 6 bases from V and 2 bases from J; junction bases left unmatched: 7. This CDR3 is built from 16 residues. CDR3 bases: TGTGCCAGCAGCCTCAAACTAGCGGGGGTCACAGATACGCAGTATTTT. Residues: CASSLKLAGVTDTQYF.

This clonotype was counted ten times or more. This chain connects TRBV4-3 to TRBJ2-3; 12 bases map to TRBD2. This CDR3 is 17 amino acids long. V lost 1 base, J lost 0 bases, and 2 bases stayed unmatched. Per germline, CDR1 LGHNA and CDR2 YSLEER. This chain's CDR3 is CASSQGTSGVSTDTQYF. The CDR3 DNA is TGCGCCAGCAGCCAAGGGACTAGCGGGGTTAGCACAGATACGCAGTATTTT.

This clonotype was counted only a few times. The chain joins TRBV14 to TRBJ2-5, with D perhaps TRBD1 (5 bases). CDR1 is SGHDN, CDR2 FVKESK, per germline. This CDR3 has 13 residues. The V end lost 0 bases, the J end lost 5 bases, and 7 bases lay between the germline ends. CDR3 DNA sequence: TGTGCCAGCAGCCAAGAACACAGGGAGACCCAGTACTTC. It specifies CASSQEHRETQYF.

The rearrangement uses TRBV20-1 and TRBJ1-5; 8 bases fit TRBD1. The CDR3 is 15 amino acids. The junction had 8 bases not matched to a gene; V was cut back by 6 bases and J by 1 base. Germline-derived CDR1 and CDR2 are DFQATT and SNEGSKA (reference sequence). The CDR3: CSAYGRTGSNQPQHF. The CDR3 DNA reads as TGCAGTGCCTACGGCCGGACAGGGAGCAATCAGCCCCAGCATTTT.

V is TRBV30 and J is TRBJ2-3; TRBD2 agrees at 10 bases. This CDR3 has 18 residues. V lost 0 bases and J lost 5; bases outside the gene matches: 14. CDR1 is GTSNPN, CDR2 SVGIG, per germline (reference sequence). CDR3 nucleotide sequence: TGTGCCTGGAGTGTGGGGGTTCGAGCGGGGGGGCCAGGAGATACGCAGTATTTT. Its protein is CAWSVGVRAGGPGDTQYF.

This clonotype turned up a few times. The V and J genes are TRBV18 and TRBJ2-7; D is perhaps TRBD1 (6 bases). Trimming removed 4 bases from V and 0 bases from J, with 13 bases in between. CDR1 KGHSH and CDR2 LQKENI come from the germline V gene. The CDR3 consists of 15 residues. CDR3 nucleotide sequence: TGTGCCAGCTCACTGGGACATGGGAGCTCCTACGAGCAGTACTTC. Encoded protein: CASSLGHGSSYEQYF.

This clonotype was observed many times. The CDR3 spells CASGPSGGAYQETQYF. CDR3 sequence (DNA): TGCGCCAGCGGACCTAGCGGGGGGGCGTACCAAGAGACCCAGTACTTC. The V call is TRBV5-1, the J call TRBJ2-5; 12 bases agree with TRBD2. The ends lost 7 bases at V and 0 bases at J; junction bases unmatched: 7. Germline loops: CDR1 SGHRS, CDR2 YFSETQ. The CDR3 consists of 16 residues.

The CDR3 spells CASSFQGSDTGELFF. The DNA of the CDR3 is TGCGCCAGCAGCTTTCAGGGTTCCGACACCGGGGAGCTGTTTTTT. The V call is TRBV5-1, the J call TRBJ2-2; D may be TRBD1 (5 bases). V was shortened by 2 bases and J by 3 bases, with 11 bases between the two germline ends. CDR3 length equals 15 residues. Per the germline V gene, CDR1 is SGHRS and CDR2 is YFSETQ.

The chain combines TRBV24-1 with TRBJ2-1, with D uncertain. CDR1 and CDR2 (germline): KGHDR, SFDVKD. Trimming pared 4 bases from V and 8 bases from J, leaving 17 bases between. CDR3 length equals 15 residues. The CDR3 here is CATSDVTTPSHEQFF. DNA of the CDR3: TGTGCCACCAGTGACGTGACCACCCCTTCCCATGAGCAGTTCTTC.

This clonotype was counted ten times or more. The gene calls are TRBV6-6 and TRBJ2-5, with 9 bases that match TRBD1. The ends lost 5 bases at V and 4 bases at J; junction bases unmatched: 5. Germline CDR1 is MNHNY and CDR2 is SVGAGI (reference sequence). This CDR3 region has 14 residues. Written as DNA, the CDR3 is TGTGCCAGCAGTATACAGGGGGCGGGAGAGACCCAGTACTTC. It encodes CASSIQGAGETQYF.

This clonotype was counted a few times. This chain links TRBV5-6 with TRBJ2-1; D may be TRBD1 (6 bases). The CDR3 totals 17 residues. The V gene lost 3 bases and the J gene lost 0 bases, with 16 bases spanning the gap. Per germline, CDR1 SGHDT and CDR2 YYEEEE. DNA for the CDR3: TGTGCCAGCAGCTGGGGGAGACAGGCGAGCTCCTACAATGAGCAGTTCTTC. It is translated as CASSWGRQASSYNEQFF.

This chain links TRBV7-2 with TRBJ1-1; 12 nucleotides match TRBD1. The CDR3 sequence is 14 residues long. J lost 5 bases, V lost 5 bases, and 3 bases had no gene match. Germline CDR1 reads SGHTA; CDR2 reads FQGNSA. CDR3 sequence reads: CASSRDRGRTEAFF. The CDR3 bases are TGTGCCAGCAGCCGGGACAGGGGGCGGACTGAAGCTTTCTTT. Full variable domain (rest looked up from reference TRBV7-2 and TRBJ1-1): GAGVSQSPSNKVTEKGKDVELRCDPISGHTALYWYRQSLGQGLEFLIYFQGNSAPDKSGLPSDRFSAERTGGSVSTLTIQRTQQEDSAVYLCASSRDRGRTEAFFGQGTRLTVV.

This clonotype turned up a few times. The CDR3 bases are TGTGCCAGCACCCGAGGGGAAAACTATGGCTACACCTTC. It codes for CASTRGENYGYTF. This chain connects TRBV6-5 to TRBJ1-2, with D possibly being TRBD1 (5 bases). V lost 7 bases, J lost 2 bases, and 11 bases lay in between. This CDR3 is built from 13 residues. Germline V CDR1 and CDR2: MNHEY, SVGAGI.

Notes on this clonotype: Mismatch with germline at one junction end may stem from a read error. The rearrangement joins TRBV20-1 to TRBJ1-2; 9 positions match TRBD1. CDR1 DFQATT and CDR2 SNEGSKA come from the germline V gene (reference sequence). CDR3 length: 15 amino acids. The CDR3 bases are TGCAGTGCTAGAGAACCAGTTACAGGGGGCGCGCCGAACGCCTTC. Encoded protein: CSAREPVTGGAPNAF.

At least ten counts were recorded for this clonotype. The V gene is TRBV3-1, the J gene TRBJ2-7; D not certain. Germline loops: CDR1 LGHDT, CDR2 YNNKEL (reference sequence). The V gene lost 4 bases and the J gene lost 2 bases, with 12 bases spanning the gap. The CDR3 is 14 amino acids. CDR3 protein: CASSRGDRAYEQYV. The CDR3, as DNA: TGTGCCAGCAGCCGCGGTGATCGAGCCTACGAGCAGTACGTC.

This clonotype has more than one count but fewer than ten. J is TRBJ2-5 and V is TRBV19; TRBD2 matches 7 bases. The germline CDR1 and CDR2 sequences are LNHDA and SQIVND (reference sequence). The CDR3 spans 15 residues. The V gene end was trimmed by 5 bases and the J gene end by 2 bases; junction bases not matched to a gene: 8. The CDR3 sequence: CASSLSLAVQETQYF. The CDR3 bases are TGTGCCAGTAGTTTATCCCTAGCGGTACAAGAGACCCAGTACTTC.

The chain recombines TRBV5-6 with TRBJ1-2; D gene unclear. V was shortened by 2 bases and J by 0 bases, with 14 bases between the two germline ends. The CDR3 spans 16 residues. Germline values: CDR1 SGHDT, CDR2 YYEEEE. The chain's CDR3 is CASSLGTGRANYGYTF. The CDR3 DNA reads as TGTGCCAGCAGCTTAGGTACCGGGAGAGCTAACTATGGCTACACCTTC.

This clonotype occurred a few times. The chain couples TRBV5-1 to TRBJ1-5; D uncertain. Germline V gene data show CDR1 as SGHRS and CDR2 as YFSETQ. Deletions cut 4 bases from V and 3 bases from J, with 11 bases between. This CDR3 region has 14 residues. CDR3 sequence: CASSPLPNNQPQHF. CDR3 DNA sequence: TGCGCCAGCAGCCCCCTCCCAAACAATCAGCCCCAGCATTTT.

This clonotype was found a few times. This chain joins TRBV10-3 and TRBJ2-3; TRBD2 agrees at 7 bases. CDR1 ENHRY and CDR2 SYGVKD come from the germline V gene. The CDR3 spans 14 residues. Trimming removed 4 bases from V and 3 bases from J; junction bases left unmatched: 4. The CDR3 loop reads CAISGGGGTDTQYF. DNA of the CDR3: TGTGCCATCAGTGGCGGGGGAGGGACAGATACGCAGTATTTT.

This clonotype was observed a few times. The CDR3 DNA sequence: TGCGCCAGCAGAGAAGGGGGGGACACAGATACGCAGTATTTT. Its protein is CASREGGDTDTQYF. This chain uses TRBV4-3 with TRBJ2-3; D perhaps matches TRBD2 (7 bases). The CDR3 length is 14 residues. CDR1 LGHNA and CDR2 YSLEER come from the germline V gene. Trimming stripped 6 bases from V and 2 bases from J, with 12 bases between.

The chain has TRBV5-1 and TRBJ1-2; D gene ambiguous. Between the trimmed V and J ends, which lost 4 bases and 1 base, there was a span of 11 bases. The length of the CDR3 is 14 residues. The V gene's germline CDR1 is SGHRS and CDR2 YFSETQ. CDR3 DNA sequence: TGCGCCAGCAGCCCGTCTACGCTTAACTATGGCTACACCTTC. Encoded protein: CASSPSTLNYGYTF.

The genes are TRBV9 and TRBJ1-4; TRBD1 is a possible D gene (5 bases). The V gene lost 2 bases and the J gene lost 6 bases, with 11 bases spanning the gap. The CDR3 length is 14 residues. In germline, CDR1 is SGDLS, CDR2 YYNGEE. CDR3 DNA: TGTGCCAGCAGCGTTTCTCAGGGAGATGAAAAACTGTTTTTT. Its protein product is CASSVSQGDEKLFF. The full variable domain, completed using reference TRBV9 and TRBJ1-4, is DSGVTQTPKHLITATGQRVTLRCSPRSGDLSVYWYQQSLDQGLQFLIQYYNGEERAKGNILERFSAQQFPDLHSELNLSSLELGDSALYFCASSVSQGDEKLFFGSGTQLSVL.

The chain joins TRBV5-1 to TRBJ1-2, with D unresolved. Germline V gene lookup returns CDR1 SGHRS and CDR2 YFSETQ. The length of the CDR3 is 12 residues. Trimming pared 4 bases from V and 4 bases from J, leaving 8 bases between. CDR3 sequence reads: CASSIGSYGYTF. CDR3 DNA sequence: TGCGCCAGCAGCATCGGGAGCTATGGCTACACCTTC.

The chain links TRBV5-1 to TRBJ2-1; the match to TRBD2 covers 9 bases. V shed 3 bases and J 0 bases; nucleotides not matched to a gene: 13. The germline CDR1 and CDR2 sequences are SGHRS and YFSETQ. This CDR3 is built from 19 residues. CDR3 in DNA: TGCGCCAGCAGCTCCAGCGGGGGGCCGCCTTCGAGCTCCTACAATGAGCAGTTCTTC. This sequence encodes CASSSSGGPPSSSYNEQFF.

This chain connects TRBV24-1 to TRBJ2-1; D unresolved. Germline assignment: CDR1 KGHDR and CDR2 SFDVKD. Trimming cost V 4 bases and J 5 bases, with 5 bases left between them. This CDR3 is built from 12 residues. In DNA form, the CDR3 reads TGTGCCACCAGTGACCGGGACAATGAGCAGTTCTTC. It translates to CATSDRDNEQFF.

The chain couples TRBV12-3 or TRBV12-4 to TRBJ1-2; D is unclear. The CDR3 runs to 12 residues. V was cut by 5 bases and J by 8 bases, with 12 bases left in between. CDR3: CASSASGNGYTF. The CDR3 DNA follows: TGTGCCAGCAGTGCCTCGGGGAACGGCTACACCTTC.

This clonotype was counted a few times. The chain links TRBV5-1 to TRBJ2-3, with TRBD2 identical over 8 bases. CDR1 is SGHRS and CDR2 is YFSETQ in the germline V gene. This CDR3 has 16 amino acids. The trim removed 0 bases at V and 1 base at J, leaving 4 bases unmatched. The DNA for the CDR3 is TGCGCCAGCAGCTTGGGCACTAGCGGACGCACAGATACGCAGTATTTT. Translation gives CASSLGTSGRTDTQYF.

This clonotype was counted a few times. The CDR3 region is CASSSRQGGDTEAFF. DNA of the CDR3: TGTGCCAGCAGCTCTCGACAGGGCGGGGACACTGAAGCTTTCTTT. The chain joins TRBV5-4 to TRBJ1-1, with 7 bases lining up with TRBD1. The V segment lost 3 bases and the J segment 3 bases; nucleotides outside the gene matches: 8. Germline V CDR1 and CDR2: SGHNT, YYREEE (reference sequence). This CDR3 has 15 amino acids.

This clonotype was detected many times. The rearrangement joins TRBV18 to TRBJ2-6, with 7 nucleotides matching TRBD2. The V gene end was trimmed by 3 bases and the J gene end by 0 bases; junction bases not matched to a gene: 5. Germline V gene sequence: CDR1 KGHSH, CDR2 LQKENI. The CDR3 extends over 17 amino acids. CDR3 region: CASSPSAGSSGANVLTF. The CDR3 DNA sequence: TGTGCCAGCTCACCGTCAGCGGGGTCCTCTGGGGCCAACGTCCTGACTTTC.